The clone carrying this T cell receptor (beta chain) was found many times. Its antigen is not identified. The length of the CDR3 is 16 residues. Looked up from germline, CDR1 is LGHDT and CDR2 is YNNKEL (reference sequence). V lost 5 bases, J lost 0 bases, and 16 bases lay in between. These data are taken from a study of metastatic and nonmetastatic thyroid tumors. The wider study: Patients with malignant and benign thyroid disease provided blood and tumor or nodule tissue, whose repertoires were compared. Broader study findings: Reportedly, malignant thyroid tumors had significantly higher TCR beta diversity than benign nodules, in blood and tumor.

All patients reached thyroid surgery having received no treatment beforehand. Under the authors' procedure: CDR3 differences across clinicopathological groups were used to build a distant-metastasis classifier for papillary thyroid cancer. TCRdb redid the clone calls on the PCR reads using MiXCR. TCRdb, not the original authors, processed these V and J calls. The sample includes some 7,000 clones, 25% to 35% of them seen just once. The sequenced sample consisted of adjacent normal tissue. The TCR comes from a male donor with papillary thyroid cancer or a benign thyroid nodule (not recorded which). Some clones in this sample may be carry-over from other donors' samples. The chain carries TRBV3-1 and TRBJ2-5; tentative D call: TRBD1 (7 bases). The chain's CDR3 is CASSGGGGYHQETQYF. CDR3 coding DNA: TGTGCCAGCAGCGGCGGAGGGGGCTACCACCAAGAGACCCAGTACTTC.